These T cell receptor beta chains were read from a single sample in a study of healthy donors' naive CD4 and CD8 T cells. TCRdb analysed the reads with MiXCR anew, one entry per CDR3 protein. Of approximately 180,000 distinct CDR3 sequences in the sample, about 76% were seen once. The sequenced sample consisted of naive CD4+ and CD8+ T cells sorted from blood, pooled from several donors. These receptors were taken from a pool of human donors in good health; the sample pools cells from several healthy donors. CDR3s include the opening cysteine and the closing phenylalanine or tryptophan. A D gene is named only where the DNA matches it firmly. Clone size is given for some rows only: seen once, a few or many times, or a class if the clone is expanded.

D	V	size	J	DNA	CDR3
-	TRBV18	-	TRBJ1-1	TGTGCCAGCTCACCTAACCGGGCTACGAACACTGAAGCTTTCTTT	CASSPNRATNTEAFF
-	TRBV19	-	TRBJ2-5	TGTGCCAGTAGTATAGGTCGCCAAGAGACCCAGTACTTC	CASSIGRQETQYF
-	TRBV5-5	once	TRBJ1-5	TGTGCCAGCAGCCTGTGGGGGGGAGGTGATCAGCCCCAGCATTTT	CASSLWGGGDQPQHF
-	TRBV7-6	-	TRBJ2-3	TGTGCCAGCAGCCTTACTAGCGTTGGGGGCTCAGATACGCAGTATTTT	CASSLTSVGGSDTQYF
TRBD1	TRBV6-5	-	TRBJ1-1	TGTGCCAGCAGCCTCGGACAGGGATATCGCACTGAAGCTTTCTTT	CASSLGQGYRTEAFF
-	TRBV12-3/TRBV12-4	few	TRBJ1-1	TGTGCCAGCAGTTTTCCAGGGAACACTGAAGCTTTCTTT	CASSFPGNTEAFF
TRBD1	TRBV30	-	TRBJ2-1	TGTGCCTGGAGTTGGACAGGGAATGAGCAGTTCTTC	CAWSWTGNEQFF
-	TRBV20-1	-	TRBJ2-5	TGCAGTGCTAGAGAGCCCGGGACTGATCAAGAGACCCAGTACTTC	CSAREPGTDQETQYF
-	TRBV29-1	-	TRBJ2-2	TGCAGCGTTGAGGGTCGGGAGAACACCGGGGAGCTGTTTTTT	CSVEGRENTGELFF
-	TRBV12-3/TRBV12-4	-	TRBJ1-1	TGTGCCAGCAGTTGGGGGAAGGGTAACACTGAAGCTTTCTTT	CASSWGKGNTEAFF
-	TRBV19	-	TRBJ1-5	TGTGCCAGTAGTCATTGGGGGAGCCGCGACTCCTATAGCAATCAGCCCCAGCATTTT	CASSHWGSRDSYSNQPQHF
-	TRBV7-8	few	TRBJ1-2	TGTGCCAGCAGCGTACCCGGAGAGGGCTATGGCTACACCTTC	CASSVPGEGYGYTF
-	TRBV12-3/TRBV12-4	few	TRBJ1-1	TGTGCCAGCAGTCCATACATAGGGGGCACTGAAGCTTTCTTT	CASSPYIGGTEAFF
-	TRBV6-2/TRBV6-3	-	TRBJ2-7	TGTGCCAGCACGGGGAATTACGAGCAGTACTTC	CASTGNYEQYF
TRBD1	TRBV15	-	TRBJ2-5	TGTGCCACCAGCAGGTCACAGGGGTGGGGAGAGACCCAGTACTTC	CATSRSQGWGETQYF
TRBD1	TRBV6-2/TRBV6-3	-	TRBJ2-1	TGTGCCAGCAGCTTCACAGGGGGGTCCTACAATGAGCAGTTCTTC	CASSFTGGSYNEQFF
-	TRBV29-1	-	TRBJ2-3	TGCAGCGTTGAAGGCTGGGGGGCGACAGATACGCAGTATTTT	CSVEGWGATDTQYF
-	TRBV29-1	-	TRBJ2-1	TGCAGCGTTGTTAGGGGTTACAGGGAGAATGAGCAGTTCTTC	CSVVRGYRENEQFF
TRBD2	TRBV5-1	-	TRBJ2-1	TGCGCCAGCAGCTTGAGGACTAGCGGGTCCAATGAGCAGTTCTTC	CASSLRTSGSNEQFF
-	TRBV30	-	TRBJ1-5	TGTGCCTGGAGCAAAGTTAATCAGCCCCAGCATTTT	CAWSKVNQPQHF
TRBD1	TRBV27	few	TRBJ2-5	TGTGCCAGCAGTTTAGTTGGGACAGGGGGCCAAGAGACCCAGTACTTC	CASSLVGTGGQETQYF
-	TRBV29-1	few	TRBJ2-3	TGCAGCGTTGGGACTTCTAGCCTCACAGATACGCAGTATTTT	CSVGTSSLTDTQYF
-	TRBV19	-	TRBJ2-1	TGTGCCAGTAGTATTTTGACGCCGGGTGAGCAGTTCTTC	CASSILTPGEQFF
-	TRBV6-2/TRBV6-3	-	TRBJ2-1	TGTGCCAGCAGTTCCCTACCAGCGCAGTTCTTC	CASSSLPAQFF
-	TRBV12-3/TRBV12-4	-	TRBJ2-2	TGTGCCAGCAGTTTTCAGGCAGGAACCGGGGAGCTGTTTTTT	CASSFQAGTGELFF
TRBD1	TRBV29-1	once	TRBJ2-1	TGCAGCACCTCGGACAGGGCCCACAATGAGCAGTTCTTC	CSTSDRAHNEQFF
-	TRBV27	-	TRBJ1-3	TGTGCCAGCAGTTTAGGGGTTCAGGGATCTGGAAACACCATATATTTT	CASSLGVQGSGNTIYF
-	TRBV5-6	-	TRBJ1-2	TGTGCCAGCAGCTACTCGGGGGCACCCACAGGCTACACCTTC	CASSYSGAPTGYTF
-	TRBV19	-	TRBJ1-5	TGTGCCAGTAGTAGAGAGACAGCCCTGGGAAATCAGCCCCAGCATTTT	CASSRETALGNQPQHF
TRBD1	TRBV12-3/TRBV12-4	-	TRBJ1-5	TGTGCCAGCACCGCCGGACAGGGTGAGAAGCCCCAGCATTTT	CASTAGQGEKPQHF
TRBD1	TRBV29-1	few	TRBJ2-7	TGCAGCGTTTTAACAGGGGCCTACGAGCAGTACTTC	CSVLTGAYEQYF
-	TRBV19	few	TRBJ2-2	TGTGCCAGTAAAGGAACAGGGCCCACCGGGGAGCTGTTTTTT	CASKGTGPTGELFF
-	TRBV29-1	-	TRBJ2-3	TGCAGCGTTAAACTGGCGGATAGCACAGATACGCAGTATTTT	CSVKLADSTDTQYF
TRBD1	TRBV19	-	TRBJ2-3	TGTGCCAGCGGGGACAGGACCACAGATACGCAGTATTTT	CASGDRTTDTQYF
TRBD1	TRBV19	-	TRBJ2-7	TGTGCCAGTAGTATTGGACAGGGGGCCTACGAGCAGTACTTC	CASSIGQGAYEQYF
TRBD1	TRBV5-1	few	TRBJ2-7	TGCGCCAGCAGCTTAGGGGGCTCTAAACTCTACGAGCAGTACTTC	CASSLGGSKLYEQYF
TRBD1	TRBV20-1	-	TRBJ1-2	TGCAGTGCTTTACCGGGACAGGGGGCGCGGGGCTACACCTTC	CSALPGQGARGYTF
-	TRBV30	-	TRBJ1-1	TGTGCCTGGAGTCATGGCCGGGGGACTGAAGCTTTCTTT	CAWSHGRGTEAFF
-	TRBV19	-	TRBJ2-7	TGTGCCAGTAGTATAGATCACGGGAGTCTGAGGGAGCAGTACTTC	CASSIDHGSLREQYF
-	TRBV18	-	TRBJ2-5	TGTGCCAGCTCACCACTACCGCCAGTCCAAGAGACCCAGTACTTC	CASSPLPPVQETQYF
-	TRBV6-1	-	TRBJ2-1	TGTGCCAGCAGTGAGGACCCGGGCCCAGCGCGGGGCAATGAGCAGTTCTTC	CASSEDPGPARGNEQFF
-	TRBV27	-	TRBJ1-3	TGTGCCAGCAGCCCCTCTGCTAGGGGGTTCAATGGAAACACCATATATTTT	CASSPSARGFNGNTIYF
TRBD2	TRBV29-1	-	TRBJ2-1	TGCAGCGTTGCGGCTAGCGGGAGGATCAATGAGCAGTTCTTC	CSVAASGRINEQFF
-	TRBV4-2	-	TRBJ1-5	TGTGCCAGCAGCCAAGAGGCAGAGAGGCCTTATAGCAATCAGCCCCAGCATTTT	CASSQEAERPYSNQPQHF